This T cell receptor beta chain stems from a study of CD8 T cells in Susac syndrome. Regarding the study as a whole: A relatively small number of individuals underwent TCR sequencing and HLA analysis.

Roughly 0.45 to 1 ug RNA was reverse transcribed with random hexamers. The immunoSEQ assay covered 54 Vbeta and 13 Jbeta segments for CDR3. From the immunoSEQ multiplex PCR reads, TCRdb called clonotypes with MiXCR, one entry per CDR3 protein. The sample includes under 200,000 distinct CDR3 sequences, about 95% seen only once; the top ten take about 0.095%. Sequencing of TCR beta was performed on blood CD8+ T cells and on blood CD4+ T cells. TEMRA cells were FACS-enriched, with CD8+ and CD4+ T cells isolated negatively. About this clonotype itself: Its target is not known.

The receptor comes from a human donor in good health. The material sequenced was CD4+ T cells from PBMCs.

In DNA, the CDR3 is TGTGCCAGCAGACCCCTACAGGGGGCGAAAGCTTTCTTT. This translates into CASRPLQGAKAFF. The gene calls are TRBV3-1 and TRBJ1-1; the match to TRBD1 covers 9 bases. The V and J ends lost 6 bases and 9 bases, in that order; junction bases with no gene match: 8. The CDR3 runs 13 residues. CDR1 is LGHDT, CDR2 YNNKEL, per germline (reference sequence). Filled out from reference TRBV3-1 and TRBJ1-1, the complete variable domain reads DTAVSQTPKYLVTQMGNDKSIKCEQNLGHDTMYWYKQDSKKFLKIMFSYNNKELIINETVPNRFSPKSPDKAHLNLHINSLELGDSAVYFCASRPLQGAKAFFGQGTRLTVV.